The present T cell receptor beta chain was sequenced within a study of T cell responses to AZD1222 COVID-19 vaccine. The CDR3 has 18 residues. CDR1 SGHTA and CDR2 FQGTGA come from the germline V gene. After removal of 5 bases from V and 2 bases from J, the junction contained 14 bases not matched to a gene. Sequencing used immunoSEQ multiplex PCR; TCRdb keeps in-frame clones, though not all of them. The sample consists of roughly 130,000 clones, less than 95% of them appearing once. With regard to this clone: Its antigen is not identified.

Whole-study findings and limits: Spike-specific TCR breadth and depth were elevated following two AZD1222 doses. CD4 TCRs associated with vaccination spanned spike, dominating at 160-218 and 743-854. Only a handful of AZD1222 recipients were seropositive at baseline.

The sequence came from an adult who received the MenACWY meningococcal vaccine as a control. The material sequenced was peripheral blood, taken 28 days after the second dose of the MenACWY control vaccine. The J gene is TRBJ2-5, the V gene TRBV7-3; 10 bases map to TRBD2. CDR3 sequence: CASSHTSGKTPGQETQYF. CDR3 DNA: TGTGCCAGCAGCCATACTAGCGGGAAAACCCCAGGGCAAGAGACCCAGTACTTC.